The T cell receptor beta chain under discussion was sequenced for a study of CD8 T cells in ankylosing spondylitis (TCRdb year 2017). Regarding the research as a whole: The study set out to find disease-linked TCR variants by profiling T cell receptor beta repertoires in ankylosing spondylitis patients and healthy donors. Peripheral blood was sampled, and synovial fluid was additionally collected from ankylosing spondylitis patients. The full study cohort comprised some 27 ankylosing spondylitis patients and some 110 healthy donors.

Trimming costs V 5 bases and J 2 bases, and their ends lie 14 bases apart. From a lookup of the germline V gene (reference sequence), CDR1 and CDR2 are DFQATT and SNEGSKA. From cysteine to phenylalanine, the CDR3 is 14 amino acids long. Of all the DNA, just the CDR3 is kept, 42 bases in frame from base 1. Here is what the overall study found, with its caveats: Blood from ankylosing spondylitis patients appeared to be characterized by a TCR beta motif composed of about 8 highly homologous amino acid variants. The disease-linked clones were reported as significantly enriched in matched synovial fluid samples from ankylosing spondylitis patients. Some motif variants had previously been reported in the synovial fluid and blood of reactive arthritis patients, which suggests shared mechanisms of disease initiation. A CD8+ phenotype was shown by the disease-linked clones, which were found at relatively low frequencies in peripheral blood.

Sequencing took place on an Illumina HiSeq 2500. TCR beta libraries were prepared by quantitative 5'-RACE with molecular barcodes. In the authors' own workflow: To identify disease-linked TCR variants, a new computational method was used, one built on a probabilistic model of VDJ rearrangement. Using fastp trimming at Q25 and MiXCR clonotype assembly, TCRdb reanalyzed the public sequencing data and kept in-frame beta chains. Each CDR3 protein appears once, grouped with its most common genes and DNA. These V and J calls rely on TCRdb rather than the paper's analysis. The sample table holds hundreds of thousands of distinct CDR3 sequences, of which under 30% were seen once. The ten largest clones take up under 8% of the sample. Notes on this clonotype: Its cognate antigen has yet to be identified. Base quality data are lacking; no much larger clone is found one base away.

This sequence originates from a male donor with ankylosing spondylitis or in good health (not recorded which). The sequence links TRBV20-1 to TRBJ2-3; matching of 5 bases hints at TRBD2 as the D gene. The sequencing sample was made of blood, either unsorted or a sorted T cell fraction (not recorded which). The nucleotide sequence is TGCAGTGCTCCGAGGAGGAGTTCCACAGATACGCAGTATTTT. Its translation reads: CSAPRRSSTDTQYF.